The 30 T cell receptor beta chains listed next were all sequenced from one sample in a study of CD8+ T cells in alopecia areata. Treatment specified: oral pan-JAK inhibitor, 5-10 mg twice daily. The sequencing template was cDNA reverse transcribed from extracted RNA. The assay was immunoSEQ multiplex PCR, and TCRdb's table has in-frame clones only and misses some. Seen here are 85,000 to 95,000 clones, over 70% observed once, and the top ten hold roughly a sixth. The starting material was CD8+ T cells sorted from blood, obtained at roughly week 45, from a patient treated with tofacitinib. All receptors come from a human donor with alopecia areata.

The chain is built from TRBV5-1 and TRBJ1-1; D possibly corresponds to TRBD1 (5 bases). Between the trimmed V and J ends, which lost 1 base and 3 bases, there was a span of 7 bases. CDR3 length: 13 residues. Germline V gene lookup returns CDR1 SGHRS and CDR2 YFSETQ. The DNA for the CDR3 is TGCGCCAGCAGCTTGTCGGGGGACACTGAAGCTTTCTTT. This gives the protein CASSLSGDTEAFF. The whole variable domain, filled in from reference TRBV5-1 and TRBJ1-1, reads KAGVTQTPRYLIKTRGQQVTLSCSPISGHRSVSWYQQTPGQGLQFLFEYFSETQRNKGNFPGRFSGRQFSNSRSEMNVSTLELGDSALYLCASSLSGDTEAFFGQGTRLTVV.

The rearrangement joins TRBV11-2 to TRBJ1-2; no clear D gene. Looked up from germline, CDR1 is SGHAT and CDR2 is FQNNGV. This CDR3 region has 14 residues. V lost 4 bases, J lost 2 bases, and 11 bases lay in between. CDR3 in DNA: TGTGCCAGCAGCTCCATGGGAGGGAACTATGGCTACACCTTC. This gives the protein CASSSMGGNYGYTF.

The V and J genes are TRBV10-3 and TRBJ2-6; no firm D call. Trimming took off 3 bases at V and 2 bases at J, with 11 bases between the two ends. Germline V gene sequence: CDR1 ENHRY, CDR2 SYGVKD. The CDR3 is made up of 16 amino acids. The CDR3 is CAISDPTRPGANVLTF. The CDR3 DNA reads TGTGCCATCAGTGATCCGACCCGGCCTGGGGCCAACGTCCTGACTTTC.

This chain joins TRBV30 and TRBJ2-7; D is unclear. Between the trimmed V and J ends, which lost 3 bases and 3 bases, there was a span of 6 bases. This CDR3 has 11 residues. The germline CDR1 and CDR2 sequences are GTSNPN and SVGIG (reference sequence). The CDR3 reads CAWRVGYEQYF. Written as DNA, the CDR3 is TGTGCCTGGAGGGTGGGCTACGAGCAGTACTTC.

J is TRBJ1-2 and V is TRBV2; D possibly corresponds to TRBD1 (6 bases). This CDR3 is built from 13 residues. Trimming took 2 bases from V and 3 from J, leaving 7 bases between them. Germline V gene sequence: CDR1 SNHLY, CDR2 FYNNEI. The CDR3 spells CASSERTDYGYTF. The CDR3 bases are TGTGCCAGCAGTGAAAGGACAGACTATGGCTACACCTTC.

This clone has more than one count but fewer than ten. Other DNA sequences within the sample encode an identical CDR3. The chain joins TRBV5-4 to TRBJ2-5; D unclear. V was clipped by 3 bases and J by 1 base, with 1 base between them. Germline CDR1 reads SGHNT; CDR2 reads YYREEE (reference sequence). The CDR3 covers 11 residues. CDR3 sequence: CASSSQETQYF. The CDR3, as DNA: TGTGCCAGCAGCTCCCAAGAGACCCAGTACTTC.

This clone occurred a few times. V gene TRBV4-2 combines with J gene TRBJ2-3; 13 nucleotides align to TRBD2. After removal of 3 bases from V and 0 bases from J, the junction contained 9 bases not matched to a gene. The CDR3 is 19 amino acids. Germline CDR1 is LGHNA and CDR2 is YNFKEQ. CDR3 bases: TGTGCCAGCAGCCACCCACTAGCGGGGGGGGCGACTAGCACAGATACGCAGTATTTT. Amino acid sequence: CASSHPLAGGATSTDTQYF.

This clone was found many times. The chain recombines TRBV15 with TRBJ1-2; no clear D gene. Germline CDR1 reads LNHNV; CDR2 reads YYDKDF (reference sequence). The CDR3 extends over 14 amino acids. V was clipped by 0 bases and J by 2 bases, with 7 bases between them. The DNA of the CDR3 is TGTGCCACCAGCAGAGAAAGAGGGAACTATGGCTACACCTTC. This codes for CATSRERGNYGYTF.

The chain carries TRBV30 and TRBJ1-2, with a possible D match to TRBD1 (6 bases). CDR3 length: 13 residues. Trimming stripped 3 bases from V and 6 bases from J, with 14 bases between. Germline lookup yields CDR1 GTSNPN and CDR2 SVGIG (reference sequence). The CDR3 protein is CAWRLQGQDGYTF. The CDR3 DNA is TGTGCCTGGAGGCTCCAGGGGCAGGATGGCTACACCTTC.

V gene TRBV19 combines with J gene TRBJ2-2, with 10 bases aligning to TRBD1. Germline V gene sequence: CDR1 LNHDA, CDR2 SQIVND (reference sequence). The CDR3 totals 16 residues. V was pared by 5 bases and J by 2 bases, with 5 bases of the junction left unmatched. The CDR3 region is CASSRGTGVNTGELFF. Here the CDR3 DNA reads TGTGCCAGTAGTCGCGGGACAGGGGTTAACACCGGGGAGCTGTTTTTT.

The genes are TRBV19 and TRBJ2-2, with a tentative D call TRBD1 (6 bases). This CDR3 contains 15 residues. Germline lookup yields CDR1 LNHDA and CDR2 SQIVND (reference sequence). Trimming took 7 bases from V and 1 from J, leaving 13 bases between them. CDR3 sequence (DNA): TGTGCCAGTACCGGACAGTGGGAGAACACCGGGGAGCTGTTTTTT. Translation gives CASTGQWENTGELFF.

Only one count was recorded for this clone. The chain carries TRBV2 and TRBJ2-7, with D unresolved. Per the germline V gene, CDR1 is SNHLY and CDR2 is FYNNEI. V lost 2 bases and J lost 0, with 11 bases in between. The CDR3 runs 15 residues. In DNA form, the CDR3 reads TGTGCCAGCAGTGAAAGCCCGGACGGCTCCTACGAGCAGTACTTC. Translating gives CASSESPDGSYEQYF. Variable domain in full (rest from reference TRBV2 and TRBJ2-7): EPEVTQTPSHQVTQMGQEVILRCVPISNHLYFYWYRQILGQKVEFLVSFYNNEISEKSEIFDDQFSVERPDGSNFTLKIRSTKLEDSAMYFCASSESPDGSYEQYFGPGTRLTVT.

This chain joins TRBV6-5 and TRBJ1-1; perhaps TRBD1 as D (5 bases). This CDR3 has 14 residues. With 4 bases removed from V and 3 bases from J, the gap between germline ends came to 12 bases. Germline CDR1 and CDR2: MNHEY and SVGAGI. CDR3 loop: CASSFAEGDTEAFF. The CDR3 DNA sequence: TGTGCCAGCAGTTTCGCAGAAGGGGACACTGAAGCTTTCTTT.

The genes are TRBV10-2 and TRBJ2-7, with 7 bases lining up with TRBD2. From germline, CDR1 is WSHSY and CDR2 SAAADI. The junction had 6 bases not matched to a gene; V was cut back by 0 bases and J by 7 bases. CDR3 length: 14 residues. For the CDR3, the DNA is TGCGCCAGCAGTGAGTCAGCGGGATTAGGGGAGCAGTACTTC. Protein: CASSESAGLGEQYF.

V is TRBV5-6 and J is TRBJ1-1; unclear D gene. The germline V gene has CDR1 SGHDT and CDR2 YYEEEE. The CDR3 length is 11 residues. Trimming shortened V by 2 bases and J by 7 bases, and 6 bases separated the two germline ends. The CDR3 DNA follows: TGTGCCAGCAGCTTCGGGGTTGAAGCTTTCTTT. It codes for CASSFGVEAFF.

The chain joins TRBV7-9 to TRBJ2-7; D is undetermined. V gave up 4 bases and J gave up 6 bases, with 22 bases separating them. Germline values: CDR1 SEHNR, CDR2 FQNEAQ (reference sequence). CDR3 length: 16 amino acids. In nucleotides, the CDR3 is TGTGCCAGCAGCTCACACTTTTCGACGGACCCGAGCGAGCAGTACTTC. This gives the protein CASSSHFSTDPSEQYF.

The J gene is TRBJ2-3, the V gene TRBV6-6; D may be TRBD2 (7 bases). The V gene's germline CDR1 is MNHNY and CDR2 SVGAGI (reference sequence). The CDR3 sequence is 16 residues long. V lost 2 bases to trimming and J lost 1 base, with 13 bases between them. The CDR3 here is CASSYERGAGTDTQYF. The CDR3 DNA reads TGTGCCAGCAGTTACGAACGGGGGGCGGGCACAGATACGCAGTATTTT.

V usage is TRBV5-6 and J usage is TRBJ2-3; TRBD2 is a possible D gene (7 bases). V gave up 0 bases and J gave up 7 bases, with 15 bases separating them. Germline V gives CDR1 SGHDT, CDR2 YYEEEE. The CDR3 extends over 15 amino acids. The CDR3 bases are TGTGCCAGCAGCTTGGGGCGGGGGCCCCCCAATACGCAGTATTTT. This gives the protein CASSLGRGPPNTQYF.

This chain uses TRBV6-6 with TRBJ1-1; maybe TRBD1 (5 bases). The germline V gene has CDR1 MNHNY and CDR2 SVGAGI (reference sequence). Trimming removed 7 bases at V and 1 base at J, with 13 bases between. This CDR3 region has 14 residues. The CDR3 coding sequence is TGTGCCAGCACCCCTGGTGGGGGGAACACTGAAGCTTTCTTT. Protein product: CASTPGGGNTEAFF.

This clone was picked up one time. V and J are TRBV6-5 and TRBJ2-2; D uncertain. Trimming left V 6 bases short and J 6 bases short, with 11 bases between. The V gene's germline CDR1 is MNHEY and CDR2 SVGAGI. The CDR3 length is 13 residues. The CDR3 is CASRQNSPGELFF. The CDR3 nucleotides are TGTGCCAGCAGACAGAATAGCCCCGGGGAGCTGTTTTTT.

This chain joins TRBV27 and TRBJ1-1; D is undetermined. Germline V CDR1 and CDR2: MNHEY, SMNVEV (reference sequence). V was clipped by 6 bases and J by 0 bases, with 11 bases between them. CDR3 length: 14 amino acids. CDR3 residues: CASSRRSLNTEAFF. Here the CDR3 DNA reads TGTGCCAGCAGCCGGCGCAGCCTGAACACTGAAGCTTTCTTT.

As to this clone: One end of the junction varies from germline; a read error may be responsible. The chain uses TRBV7-6 and TRBJ2-7; tentatively, D is TRBD1 (5 bases). The CDR3 is made up of 14 amino acids. The germline V gene encodes CDR1 SGHVS and CDR2 FNYEAQ. The CDR3 here is CASSPRQGSYEQHF. CDR3 DNA: TGTGCCAGCAGCCCAAGGCAGGGATCCTACGAGCAGCACTTC.

The chain carries TRBV6-1 and TRBJ1-5, with D maybe TRBD1 (5 bases). Germline V CDR1 and CDR2: MNHNS, SASEGT. The CDR3 is 15 amino acids. Trimming shortened V by 6 bases and J by 6 bases, and 18 bases separated the two germline ends. The CDR3 nucleotides read TGTGCCAGCAGAGGGACTTGGTCCCCGAGTCAGCCCCAGCATTTT. It yields the protein CASRGTWSPSQPQHF.

The gene calls are TRBV15 and TRBJ2-1; D gene ambiguous. This CDR3 comprises 15 residues. Germline V CDR1 and CDR2: LNHNV, YYDKDF (reference sequence). The V gene lost 1 base and the J gene lost 0 bases, with 7 bases spanning the gap. The chain's CDR3 is CATSRGSSSYNEQFF. CDR3 DNA sequence: TGTGCCACCAGCAGAGGTTCCAGCTCCTACAATGAGCAGTTCTTC.

J is TRBJ1-2 and V is TRBV6-5; D might be TRBD1 (6 bases). The CDR3 extends over 14 amino acids. Germline V gene lookup returns CDR1 MNHEY and CDR2 SVGAGI. Between the trimmed V and J ends, which lost 2 bases and 3 bases, there was a span of 10 bases. CDR3 loop: CASSYGAGDYGYTF. The CDR3 nucleotides are TGTGCCAGCAGTTACGGGGCAGGGGACTATGGCTACACCTTC.

The chain couples TRBV5-1 to TRBJ2-7; D not certain. Germline CDR1 and CDR2: SGHRS and YFSETQ. CDR3 length equals 13 residues. Trimming removed 0 bases at V and 7 bases at J, with 11 bases between. The CDR3 sequence: CASSLVLDGEQYF. In DNA form, the CDR3 reads TGCGCCAGCAGCTTGGTACTGGACGGTGAGCAGTACTTC.

This clone came up once. The V and J genes are TRBV27 and TRBJ1-1; D is perhaps TRBD1 (5 bases). Per the germline V gene, CDR1 is MNHEY and CDR2 is SMNVEV (reference sequence). CDR3 size: 13 residues. V was trimmed by 3 bases and J by 5 bases, leaving 10 bases between them. CDR3 sequence reads: CASSFSQGTEAFF. The CDR3 bases are TGTGCCAGCAGTTTTAGCCAGGGTACTGAAGCTTTCTTT.

The rearrangement links TRBV27 to TRBJ1-5; D call uncertain. Germline V gene lookup returns CDR1 MNHEY and CDR2 SMNVEV (reference sequence). The V and J ends lost 3 bases and 0 bases respectively, with 9 bases between them. This CDR3 is 15 amino acids long. CDR3 nucleotide sequence: TGTGCCAGCAGTTTGAGAGCTTATAGCAATCAGCCCCAGCATTTT. Protein sequence: CASSLRAYSNQPQHF.

The V call is TRBV29-1, the J call TRBJ2-3; TRBD1 matches at 8 bases. CDR3 length: 14 residues. Germline V gene sequence: CDR1 SQVTM, CDR2 ANQGSEA. Trimming removed 6 bases from V and 2 bases from J; junction bases left unmatched: 7. CDR3 region: CSVSTGDFTDTQYF. The DNA for the CDR3 is TGCAGCGTATCGACAGGGGACTTCACAGATACGCAGTATTTT.

This chain uses TRBV29-1 with TRBJ2-2, with D possibly being TRBD2 (7 bases). CDR1 SQVTM and CDR2 ANQGSEA come from the germline V gene. V was clipped by 0 bases and J by 0 bases, with 11 bases between them. CDR3 length equals 16 residues. The CDR3: CSVEDHGGPNTGELFF. As DNA, the CDR3 is TGCAGCGTTGAAGATCACGGGGGGCCGAACACCGGGGAGCTGTTTTTT.